This TCR beta chain was sequenced for a study of OX40 agonist ivuxolimab in advanced cancers. Study-level background: Earlier anti-PD-1, anti-PD-L1 or anti-CTLA-4 therapy was permitted; 40% had received some.

After removal of 5 bases from V and 5 bases from J, the junction contained 9 bases not matched to a gene. CDR1 is MDHEN, CDR2 SYDVKM, per germline. The CDR3 has 16 residues. Generated by immunoSEQ multiplex PCR, the TCRdb table keeps only in-frame clones and is missing some. This sample yields about 110,000 clones, of which approximately 90% are seen a single time; less than 0.35% belongs to the top ten. This receptor was obtained from an adult with an advanced solid tumor such as melanoma, head and neck, liver or kidney cancer. J is TRBJ1-5 and V is TRBV28, with 10 nucleotides matching TRBD1. Sample: CD4+ or CD8+ T cells sorted from blood, taken in a trial of the OX40 agonist ivuxolimab. The CDR3 DNA reads as TGTGCCAGCAGTGTGGCCGGACAGGGGGGGGATCAGCCCCAGCATTTT. It translates to CASSVAGQGGDQPQHF.